This T cell receptor beta chain was captured in a study of cytomegalovirus exposure and HLA in healthy donors. There are 17 residues in the CDR3. V lost 4 bases to trimming and J lost 4 bases; unmatched junction nucleotides: 14. Per germline, CDR1 SGHDT and CDR2 YYEEEE. In the case of this clone: Antigen specificity is unknown.

Researchers ran the PCR with 60 Vbeta and 13 Jbeta primers. Some clones are missing from TCRdb's copy, which holds only in-frame ones; the method was immunoSEQ multiplex PCR. The sample lists roughly 300,000 clones; 86% were seen once. Findings and caveats of the study: A few of the chains that were CMV-associated were confirmed in vitro to be specific for CMV antigens. Being productive about 90% or about 30% of the time was typical of most TCR beta V segments in an earlier analysis.

This TCR was sampled from a man aged 40-49 years in good health and CMV-seropositive. This sequence joins TRBV5-6 and TRBJ1-5; 7 nucleotides align to TRBD1. The sequenced material came from PBMCs. This CDR3 is CASSPWRGQFKNQPQHF. The CDR3 nucleotides read TGTGCCAGCAGCCCTTGGCGGGGACAGTTCAAAAATCAGCCCCAGCATTTT.